This TCR beta chain was sequenced during a study of T cell responses to AZD1222 COVID-19 vaccine. Study-level information: Investigators merged groups given second doses at roughly 4 or roughly 12 weeks.

The data were produced by immunoSEQ multiplex PCR, yet TCRdb's version contains in-frame clones alone and is incomplete. The sample has 100,000 to 130,000 clones, 80% to 90% seen once. CDR3 length equals 14 residues. Germline CDR1 reads SGHRS; CDR2 reads YFSETQ. V lost 2 bases and J lost 3; bases outside the gene matches: 4. This sequence joins TRBV5-1 and TRBJ2-7, with TRBD1 matching 8 bases. The TCR comes from an adult in good health. The specimen was peripheral blood, collected on day 0 of AZD1222 vaccination. The CDR3 sequence is CASSFGTGNYEQYF. CDR3 DNA sequence: TGCGCCAGCAGCTTTGGGACAGGCAACTACGAGCAGTACTTC.